Listed here is a single TCR beta chain. The antigen remains unidentified. In germline, CDR1 is MNHEY, CDR2 SVGAGI. This CDR3 has 15 residues. V gave up 2 bases and J gave up 5 bases, with 16 bases separating them. These data originate in a study of brain metastases from non-small cell lung cancer. Regarding the study as a whole: In about 62% of brain metastases, T-cell clones were expanded compared with matched primary tumors.

The assay was immunoSEQ multiplex PCR, and TCRdb's table has in-frame clones only and misses some. The data show some 6,000 clones, with around 83% seen just once and roughly 6.7% held by the top ten. The receptor comes from a donor at least 40 years old with non-small cell lung cancer. The chain has TRBV6-5 and TRBJ2-7; D may be TRBD1 (7 bases). The material sequenced was primary lung tumor tissue. CDR3 bases: TGTGCCAGCAGTTACCAGGGGGGCGGCTCTGACGAGCAGTACTTC. It is translated as CASSYQGGGSDEQYF.